Presented here are 8 T cell receptor beta chains from one specimen sequenced in a study. TCRdb analysed the 5' RACE reads with MiXCR anew, one entry per CDR3 protein. The table lists 30,000 to 35,000 distinct CDR3 sequences, more than 20% of them singletons. Treg sorting used a CD4+CD25+CD127-/low gate. Sequencing was performed on tumor-infiltrating Tregs sorted from the breast tumor. The receptors come from a female donor with breast cancer.

This clonotype was detected only a few times. This sequence joins TRBV6-2 or TRBV6-3 and TRBJ2-4; perhaps TRBD2 as D (5 bases). The germline V gene encodes CDR1 MNHEY and CDR2 SVGEGT. The CDR3 is 15 residues long. Trimming pared 5 bases from V and 3 bases from J, leaving 14 bases between. The CDR3 region is CASSPNGIFKNIQYF. The CDR3 nucleotides are TGTGCCAGCAGTCCCAACGGGATCTTCAAAAACATTCAGTACTTC.

This clonotype has a handful of counts. It may be a read error: a sequence one base away is much more abundant. Here the CDR3 reads CASSVGSDNEQFF. DNA for the CDR3: TGTGCCAGCAGTGTTGGATCTGACAATGAGCAGTTCTTC. The chain uses TRBV12-3 or TRBV12-4 and TRBJ2-1; D gene unclear. Trimming pared 5 bases from V and 5 bases from J, leaving 10 bases between. The CDR3 extends over 13 amino acids.

This clonotype showed up many times. The J gene is TRBJ2-1, the V gene TRBV5-1; weak D call: TRBD2 (7 bases). Trimming left V 0 bases short and J 6 bases short, with 13 bases between. The CDR3 is made up of 15 amino acids. Germline V CDR1 and CDR2: SGHRS, YFSETQ. For the CDR3, the DNA is TGCGCCAGCAGCTTGGGGGCAGGGGAGGGCAATGAGCAGTTCTTC. This translates into CASSLGAGEGNEQFF.

This clonotype occurred many times. This chain joins TRBV9 and TRBJ2-1; TRBD2 matches 12 bases. The CDR3 totals 16 residues. Germline loops: CDR1 SGDLS, CDR2 YYNGEE. V lost 4 bases and J lost 6; bases outside the gene matches: 8. CDR3 loop: CASSPRLAGESNEQFF. The CDR3 bases are TGTGCCAGCAGCCCGAGACTAGCGGGAGAGTCCAATGAGCAGTTCTTC.

In its sample, this clonotype was seen many times. The J gene is TRBJ1-1, the V gene TRBV6-5, with TRBD1 matching 8 bases. Germline V CDR1 and CDR2: MNHEY, SVGAGI. This CDR3 has 17 residues. V lost 4 bases and J lost 6; bases outside the gene matches: 16. The CDR3 here is CASSSNTAGTGRPEAFF. Written as DNA, the CDR3 is TGTGCCAGCAGTTCGAATACTGCCGGGACAGGCCGTCCTGAAGCTTTCTTT.

The CDR3 DNA reads TGTGCCAGCAGGGGGGAGGGTGGCTACACCTTC. It translates to CASRGEGGYTF. The V call is TRBV6-6, the J call TRBJ1-2; TRBD1 might be the D (5 bases). The CDR3 has 11 amino acids. Per germline, CDR1 MNHNY and CDR2 SVGAGI (reference sequence). With 6 bases removed from V and 7 bases from J, the gap between germline ends came to 9 bases.

A few counts support this clonotype. A read error may explain this, as a much larger clone is one base away. The chain carries TRBV11-3 and TRBJ2-1; 13 bases are a match to TRBD2. CDR3 length: 14 residues. V gave up 8 bases and J gave up 6 bases; unmatched junction bases: 4. Germline values: CDR1 SGHNT, CDR2 YENEEA. The CDR3 DNA is TGTGCCAGCGGTCGGACTAGCGGGAGCAATGAGCAGTTCTTC. As protein: CASGRTSGSNEQFF.

A word on this clonotype: This may arise from a read error, as a much more abundant clone is one base away. This chain joins TRBV12-3 or TRBV12-4 and TRBJ2-1; possibly TRBD2 for D (6 bases). This CDR3 contains 13 residues. CDR3 coding DNA: TGTGCCAGCAGTTGGGGGGATTACAATGGGCAGTTCTTC. This encodes CASSWGDYNGQFF.